Given below is one T cell receptor (beta chain) in context. Its antigen is currently unknown. The data were obtained in a study of T cell repertoires in cytomegalovirus infection. Study information: CMV epitopes that were recently identified and HLA-C-restricted were used alongside well-studied HLA-B-restricted ones. In public TCR beta signatures, there were indications of both CMV infection and matching HLA type. The study's findings and limits: Across the ex vivo response, the dominant clonotypes were HLA-C-restricted CMV-specific TCR beta clonotypes. Public TCR beta family frequency separated CMV-and-HLA carriers, including in an independent cohort.

TCRdb re-derived calls from the reads in MiXCR, one entry per CDR3 protein. Here the sample spans 450,000 to 550,000 distinct CDR3 sequences, 40% to 50% being singletons. Between the trimmed V and J ends, which lost 11 bases and 8 bases, there was a span of 7 bases. Germline CDR1 reads LNHDA; CDR2 reads SQIVND (reference sequence). This CDR3 is 9 amino acids long. The material sequenced was cultured PBMCs, taken from culture after CMV antigen stimulation. The clonotype comes from a human donor in good health (CMV status not recorded). Some clones in this sample may be carry-over from other donors' samples. The chain links TRBV19 to TRBJ2-1, with D unresolved. CDR3 in DNA: TGTGCCGGGTGGGATGAGCAGTTCTTC. Protein product: CAGWDEQFF.